The next 4 T cell receptor beta chains were all read from a single sample in a study of CD8 T cells in Susac syndrome. cDNA came from around 0.5 to 1 ug RNA primed by random hexamers. In TCRdb, the immunoSEQ multiplex PCR reads were re-called with MiXCR into one record per CDR3 protein. The sample includes approximately 170,000 distinct CDR3 sequences, 92% of them seen just once. Sequencing was done on a sample of CD4+ T cells from PBMCs. The origin of the receptors is a human donor in good health.

This rearrangement joins TRBV5-1 to TRBJ2-7; tentatively, D is TRBD2 (6 bases). Germline CDR1 is SGHRS and CDR2 is YFSETQ. CDR3 length: 15 residues. The V end was cut by 3 bases, the J end by 0 bases, with 13 bases between. CDR3 coding DNA: TGCGCCAGCAGCTCAGGACTGACTAGCTCCTACGAGCAGTACTTC. It translates to CASSSGLTSSYEQYF. Full variable domain (rest looked up from reference TRBV5-1 and TRBJ2-7): KAGVTQTPRYLIKTRGQQVTLSCSPISGHRSVSWYQQTPGQGLQFLFEYFSETQRNKGNFPGRFSGRQFSNSRSEMNVSTLELGDSALYLCASSSGLTSSYEQYFGPGTRLTVT.

The J gene is TRBJ1-6, the V gene TRBV25-1; TRBD1 aligns across 10 bases. Germline V CDR1 and CDR2: MGHDK, SYGVNS. The CDR3 has 16 amino acids. V shed 4 bases and J 7 bases; nucleotides not matched to a gene: 7. The CDR3 nucleotides read TGTGCCAGCAGTGGGGGGGACAGGGGTTGGAATTCACCCCTCCACTTT. It yields the protein CASSGGDRGWNSPLHF.

This sequence joins TRBV4-1 and TRBJ1-2; no clear D. The CDR3 runs 13 residues. V shed 0 bases and J shed 7 bases, with 9 bases lying between them. The germline V gene has CDR1 MGHRA and CDR2 YSYEKL. The CDR3 region is CASSQDWTPGYTF. The CDR3 DNA sequence: TGCGCCAGCAGCCAAGACTGGACTCCTGGCTACACCTTC.

CDR3 sequence: CASGLMEQFF. The CDR3 DNA follows: TGTGCCAGCGGGCTTATGGAGCAGTTCTTC. This chain uses TRBV28 with TRBJ2-1; the D is unclear. There are 10 residues in the CDR3. The germline V gene has CDR1 MDHEN and CDR2 SYDVKM. V was trimmed by 8 bases and J by 10 bases, leaving 9 bases between them.